The entry below describes one TCR beta chain. This clonotype has more than one count but fewer than ten. This clone's antigen is unknown. Qualities for individual bases were not recorded, and no much larger clone is one base off. This entry is derived from a study of T cells in Graves' hyperthyroidism and ophthalmopathy (dated by TCRdb to the late 2010s). Study-level background: Peripheral blood was sampled at the time of initial diagnosis, prior to any treatment. To identify TCR V-J signatures that set the groups apart, the researchers used a discovery cohort of 100 patients, made up of around 40 with Graves' ophthalmopathy and about 60 with stable Graves' hyperthyroidism. Prospective prediction of ophthalmopathy was tested in an independent validation cohort consisting of 18 hyperthyroidism patients and more than 15 patients who later progressed to ophthalmopathy. The 100 or so discovery patients were divided at random into training and test sets in a 7:3 ratio. Thyroid tissue and blood T-cell repertoires from roughly 6 Graves' hyperthyroidism patients were also compared in the study. After sampling, hyperthyroidism patients received methimazole starting at 30 mg daily, and ophthalmopathy patients received high-dose intravenous methylprednisolone. The paper describes TCR Vbeta CDR3 sequencing of around 140 peripheral blood samples, made up of about 40 ophthalmopathy patients, roughly 75 hyperthyroidism patients and roughly 17 progressor patients. Overall results and qualifications from the work: Blood samples also contained most of the expanded thyroid clonotypes (frequency above 0.001), which suggests that blood repertoires may reflect thyroid immune responses. Ophthalmopathy was separated from stable hyperthyroidism by a 13 V-J signature model, with approximately 90% sensitivity and roughly 84% specificity obtained in cross-validation and 80%/75% obtained in testing. During validation, the model predicted progression to ophthalmopathy a median of about 6.3 months ahead of onset, with approximately 70% sensitivity and less than 85% specificity. Sample size was not statistically predetermined, and blinding of investigators to group allocation was not performed.

Graves' hyperthyroidism was defined as stable when no progression to ophthalmopathy occurred over 18 months of follow-up. Hyperthyroidism patients were aged 18 to 65 years and newly diagnosed, with disease duration of less than 2 months. Exclusion was applied to patients with uncontrolled infections, other autoimmune diseases, pregnancy or lactation. Diagnoses relied on clinical symptoms, serum thyroxine and TRAb, thyroid ultrasound and orbital computed tomography. PBMCs were isolated from roughly 10 ml of fresh peripheral blood by Ficoll-Paque density gradient centrifugation. Total RNA was extracted with Trizol reagent, and quality was checked on an Agilent 2100 Bioanalyzer. CDR1 and CDR2 (LGHNA, YSLEER) derive from the germline V gene. Counted from cysteine to phenylalanine, this CDR3 has 19 amino acids. This entry keeps only the CDR3 DNA: 57 bases, framed from base 1. Here V drops 4 bases and J drops 6 bases, and the junction holds 19 bases not matched to any gene.

The TCR beta CDR3 regions were amplified from RNA transcripts. The first round of RT-PCR for the TCR CDR3 was performed with the HTBI primer set and the Qiagen OneStep RT-PCR kit. A second multiplex PCR round built the libraries, followed by size selection and purification. The libraries were sequenced on an Illumina HiSeq2000 using paired-end 100 bp reads. The paper's data handling went like this. SOAPnuke was used to process the raw data, throwing out any read that contained adapters or uncalled bases, had a mean Phred below 15, or lacked an exact constant-primer or identifier match. COPE v1.2.5 was used to merge the high-quality paired reads, and each unique nucleotide sequence was defined as a clonotype. MiTCR v1.1 was used to align the clonotypes against IMGT TRBV, TRBD and TRBJ reference segments. Only V-J combinations with frequency above 0.0001, covering 99.2% of repertoires, were analysed. The TCS score was defined as F50 (clonal expansion) divided by E x V (chaos), with BLOSUM62-based TCRdist calculated between CDR3 peptides within each V-J. Welch's t-statistics and random forest reduced roughly 500 V-J features to about 13, which were used in a naive Bayes classifier (R e1071). The public reads were run again by TCRdb, first through fastp at Q25 and then through MiXCR, and only productive beta chains were kept. Every CDR3 protein is listed once, alongside the most common genes and DNA of its rows. TCRdb assigned the V and J calls; the authors' analysis was not used. In all, the sample holds 600,000 to 650,000 distinct CDR3 sequences, and 15% to 20% of those were seen once. Of the sample, 3.8% falls within the top ten clones.

Sequences were obtained from blood. The chain was built from TRBV4-3 and TRBJ2-1; 9 bases in the middle match TRBD2. The clonotype comes from a woman aged 30 to 39 with Graves' hyperthyroidism. The CDR3 region reads CASSPVIGEAGGPSNEQFF. The bases are TGCGCCAGCAGCCCTGTAATCGGGGAGGCGGGAGGGCCAAGCAATGAGCAGTTCTTC.